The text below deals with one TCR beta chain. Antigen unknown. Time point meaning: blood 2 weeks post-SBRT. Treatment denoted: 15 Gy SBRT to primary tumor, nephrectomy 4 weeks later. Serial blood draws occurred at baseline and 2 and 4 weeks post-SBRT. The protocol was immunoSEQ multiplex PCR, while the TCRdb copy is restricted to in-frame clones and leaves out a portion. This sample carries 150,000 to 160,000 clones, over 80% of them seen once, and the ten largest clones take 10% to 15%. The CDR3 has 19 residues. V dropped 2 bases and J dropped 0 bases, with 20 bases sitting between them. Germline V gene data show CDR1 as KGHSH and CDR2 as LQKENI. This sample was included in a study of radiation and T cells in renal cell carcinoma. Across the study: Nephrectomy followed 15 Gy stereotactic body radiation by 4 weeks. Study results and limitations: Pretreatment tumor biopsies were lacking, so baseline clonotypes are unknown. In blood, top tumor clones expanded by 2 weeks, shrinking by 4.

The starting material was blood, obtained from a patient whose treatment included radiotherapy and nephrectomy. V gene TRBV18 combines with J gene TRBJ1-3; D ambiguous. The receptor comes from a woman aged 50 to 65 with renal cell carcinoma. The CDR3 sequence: CASSPGMMAGSFSGNTIYF. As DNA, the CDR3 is TGTGCCAGCTCACCAGGAATGATGGCAGGATCATTCTCTGGAAACACCATATATTTT.